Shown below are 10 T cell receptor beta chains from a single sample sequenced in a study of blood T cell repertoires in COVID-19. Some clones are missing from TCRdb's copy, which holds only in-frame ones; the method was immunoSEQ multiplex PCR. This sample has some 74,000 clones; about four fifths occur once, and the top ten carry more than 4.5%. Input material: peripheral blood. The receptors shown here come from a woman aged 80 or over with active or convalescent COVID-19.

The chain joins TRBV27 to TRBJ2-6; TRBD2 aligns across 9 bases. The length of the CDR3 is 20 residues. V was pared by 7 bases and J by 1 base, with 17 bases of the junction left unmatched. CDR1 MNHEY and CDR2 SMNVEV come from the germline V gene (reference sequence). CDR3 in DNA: TGTGCCAGCAAACGAGCGGCTAGCGGGATGAGGTTGTCTGGGGCCAACGTCCTGACTTTC. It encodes CASKRAASGMRLSGANVLTF.

CDR3 DNA: TGTGCCAGCAGTTCGGACGGGACAGGGAGTGGCTACACCTTC. This sequence encodes CASSSDGTGSGYTF. The chain employs TRBV6-4 and TRBJ1-2; 9 nucleotides align to TRBD1. Trimming cost V 5 bases and J 7 bases; bases outside gene matches: 8. Germline lookup yields CDR1 MRHNA and CDR2 SNTAGT. This CDR3 contains 14 residues.

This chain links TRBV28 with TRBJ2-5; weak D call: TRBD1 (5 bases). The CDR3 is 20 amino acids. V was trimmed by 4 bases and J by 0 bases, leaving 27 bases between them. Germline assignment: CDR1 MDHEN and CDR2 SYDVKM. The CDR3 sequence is CASSSPFPDSELNYQETQYF. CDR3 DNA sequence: TGTGCCAGCAGTTCCCCCTTCCCAGACAGCGAACTTAATTACCAAGAGACCCAGTACTTC. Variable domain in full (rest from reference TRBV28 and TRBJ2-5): DVKVTQSSRYLVKRTGEKVFLECVQDMDHENMFWYRQDPGLGLRLIYFSYDVKMKEKGDIPEGYSVSREKKERFSLILESASTNQTSMYLCASSSPFPDSELNYQETQYFGPGTRLLVL.

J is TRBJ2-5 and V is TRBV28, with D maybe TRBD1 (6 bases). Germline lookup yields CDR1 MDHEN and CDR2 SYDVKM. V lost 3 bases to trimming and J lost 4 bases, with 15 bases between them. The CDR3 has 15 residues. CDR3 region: CASSFPTGITETQYF. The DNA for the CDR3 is TGTGCCAGCAGTTTCCCGACAGGAATAACAGAGACCCAGTACTTC.

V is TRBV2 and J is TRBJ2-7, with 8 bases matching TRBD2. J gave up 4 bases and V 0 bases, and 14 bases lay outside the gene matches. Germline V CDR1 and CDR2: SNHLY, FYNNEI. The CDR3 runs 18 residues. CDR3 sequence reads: CASSEAYPVAGSGYEQYF. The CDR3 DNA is TGTGCCAGCAGTGAAGCGTATCCGGTAGCGGGATCAGGTTACGAGCAGTACTTC.

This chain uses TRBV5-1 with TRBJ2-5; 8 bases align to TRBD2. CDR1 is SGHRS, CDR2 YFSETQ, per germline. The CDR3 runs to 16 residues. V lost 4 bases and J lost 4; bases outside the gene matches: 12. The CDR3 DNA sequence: TGCGCCAGCAGCGTGGGGGCTAGCGGGCTGGGAGAGACCCAGTACTTC. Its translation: CASSVGASGLGETQYF.

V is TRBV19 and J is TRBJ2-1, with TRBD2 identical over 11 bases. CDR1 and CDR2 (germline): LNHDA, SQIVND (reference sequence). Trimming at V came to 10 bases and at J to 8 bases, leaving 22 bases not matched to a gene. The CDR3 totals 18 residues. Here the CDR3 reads CATHRGRKTSGERDEQFF. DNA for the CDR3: TGTGCCACACACAGGGGGCGAAAGACTAGCGGGGAGAGGGATGAGCAGTTCTTC.

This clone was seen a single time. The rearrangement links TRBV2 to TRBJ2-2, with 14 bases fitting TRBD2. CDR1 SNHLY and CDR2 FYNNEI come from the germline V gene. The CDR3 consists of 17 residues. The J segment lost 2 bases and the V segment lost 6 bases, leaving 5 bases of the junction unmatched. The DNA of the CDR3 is TGTGCCAGCAGGGGCGGGACTAGCGGGAGAAACACCGGGGAGCTGTTTTTT. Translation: CASRGGTSGRNTGELFF. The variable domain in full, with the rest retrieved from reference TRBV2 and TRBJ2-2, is EPEVTQTPSHQVTQMGQEVILRCVPISNHLYFYWYRQILGQKVEFLVSFYNNEISEKSEIFDDQFSVERPDGSNFTLKIRSTKLEDSAMYFCASRGGTSGRNTGELFFGEGSRLTVL.

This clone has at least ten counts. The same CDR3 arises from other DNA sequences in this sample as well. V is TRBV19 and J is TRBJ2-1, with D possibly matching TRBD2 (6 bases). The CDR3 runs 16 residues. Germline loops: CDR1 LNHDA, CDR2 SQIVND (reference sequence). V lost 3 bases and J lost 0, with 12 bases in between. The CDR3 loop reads CASSIYGGNSYNEQFF. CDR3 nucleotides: TGTGCCAGTAGTATCTATGGCGGGAACTCCTACAATGAGCAGTTCTTC. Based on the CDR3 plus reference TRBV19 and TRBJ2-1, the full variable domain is DGGITQSPKYLFRKEGQNVTLSCEQNLNHDAMYWYRQDPGQGLRLIYYSQIVNDFQKGDIAEGYSVSREKKESFPLTVTSAQKNPTAFYLCASSIYGGNSYNEQFFGPGTRLTVL.

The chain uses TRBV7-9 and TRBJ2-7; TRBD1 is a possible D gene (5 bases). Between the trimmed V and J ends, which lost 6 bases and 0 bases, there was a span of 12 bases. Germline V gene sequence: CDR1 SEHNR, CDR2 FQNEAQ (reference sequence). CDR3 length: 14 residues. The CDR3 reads CASSPSRASYEQYF. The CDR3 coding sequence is TGTGCCAGCAGTCCCTCCAGGGCCTCCTACGAGCAGTACTTC.